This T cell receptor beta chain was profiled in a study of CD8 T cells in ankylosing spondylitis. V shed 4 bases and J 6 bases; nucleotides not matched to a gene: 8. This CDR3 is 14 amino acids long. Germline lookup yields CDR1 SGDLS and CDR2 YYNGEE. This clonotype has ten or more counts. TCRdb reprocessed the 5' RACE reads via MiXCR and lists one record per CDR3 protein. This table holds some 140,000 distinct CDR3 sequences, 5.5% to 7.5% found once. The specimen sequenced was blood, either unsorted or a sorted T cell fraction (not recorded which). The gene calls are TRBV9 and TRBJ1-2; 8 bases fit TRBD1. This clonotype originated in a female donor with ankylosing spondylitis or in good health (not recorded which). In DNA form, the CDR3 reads TGTGCCAGCAGCCCCAGGACAGGGAGAGATGGCTACACCTTC. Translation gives CASSPRTGRDGYTF.